This record covers a single TCR beta chain. Its target antigen remains unknown. Qualities for individual bases were not recorded, and no much larger clone is one base off. Trimming removed 7 bases from V and 6 bases from J, leaving 22 bases between the germline ends. The germline V gene encodes CDR1 SGHNT and CDR2 YYREEE (reference sequence). The cysteine opens and the phenylalanine closes a CDR3 of 15 amino acids. CDR3 DNA only is kept here, 45 bases in frame from base 1. The data derive from a study of T cell responses to AZD1222 COVID-19 vaccine (dated by TCRdb to the early 2020s). Concerning the study at large: AZD1222 recipients whose second dose came at about 4 weeks and those whose second dose came at about 12 weeks were combined into one group, since spike-specific TCR depth and breadth did not differ between the two schedules. Trial participants were enrolled into age subgroups of 18-55, 56-69 and 70-plus years, which contained roughly 150, 30 and 60 TCR-sequenced participants, respectively. A total of around 240 trial participants underwent TCR sequencing, of whom 207 had received two doses of AZD1222 and roughly 26 had received two doses of the MenACWY control vaccine. The research as a whole found: The 56-69-year group was small, and its depth increase did not reach significance, likely because of low power. Participants were mostly white British, with more females than males. The authors suggested clonal diversity may have been underestimated. Conclusions about previously exposed vaccinees are limited because only a handful of AZD1222 recipients were SARS-CoV-2 seropositive at baseline. The vaccine-associated CD4 TCRs covered the entire spike protein, and the dominant responses fell in regions 160-218 and 743-854. No day 14 peak-response samples were available, so repertoires were characterized only after the peak T cell response. After two AZD1222 doses, both the breadth and the depth of spike-specific TCRs were significantly higher than at day 0 and than in MenACWY recipients. Epitopes outside the regions mutated in the B.1.351 and B.1.1.7 variants were reportedly recognized by nearly half of the unique spike-specific TCRs.

What the time point label conveys for this sample: baseline before first vaccination. Vaccinee samples were obtained from the UK trials COV001 and COV002, which included a single-blind randomized controlled phase 2/3 trial of AZD1222 (ChAdOx1 nCoV-19) in healthy adults. For TCRbeta chain sequencing, PBMC samples were collected from trial participants at day 0 and at day 28 after the second dose. The CDR3 regions of human TCRbeta chains were analyzed by immunosequencing. The authors' pipeline ran thus. Repertoire TCRs were checked for matches against a reference library of SARS-CoV-2-specific TCRs that had been generated using the MIRA antigen-specificity platform. Breadth meant the fraction of unique TCRs that were SARS-CoV-2-associated, whereas depth meant the fraction of total T cells that were SARS-CoV-2-associated. Using the MIRA data, every spike-specific TCR was mapped to the spike region that the TCR reacted to and assigned to either a CD4 or a CD8 class. Log10-transformed breadth and depth values were compared by one-way ANOVA with Sidak's multiple comparisons tests. TCRdb retrieved this table from immuneACCESS and kept in-frame rearrangements only. Not all clones are present; in checked studies, unresolved V genes account for under half, and no reason is known for the remainder. The DNA gave D and trimming, while V, J and clone size come from that table. The table for this sample lists about 120,000 clones; over 80% of them were counted only once. The ten largest account for 14% of the sample.

The chain links TRBV5-4 with TRBJ1-1; no D gene is confidently identified. This clonotype was sampled from an adult in good health. Specimen: peripheral blood, collected on day 0 of AZD1222 vaccination. This receptor carries the CDR3 CASGEGGRTYSEAFF. The bases read TGTGCCAGCGGGGAGGGAGGAAGAACATACTCTGAAGCTTTCTTT. Supplemented by the reference TRBV5-4 and TRBJ1-1 proteins around the CDR3, the complete variable domain is ETGVTQSPTHLIKTRGQQVTLRCSSQSGHNTVSWYQQALGQGPQFIFQYYREEENGRGNFPPRFSGLQFPNYSSELNVNALELDDSALYLCASGEGGRTYSEAFFGQGTRLTVV.